Reported below is one TCR beta chain. Other DNA sequences from this sample encode an identical CDR3 as well. Original processing methods: Reference gene primer amplification gave estimated nucleated cell counts. Here immunoSEQ multiplex PCR was the method, and the copy in TCRdb shows in-frame clones only, minus some. V, J and clone size are taken as reported in that table, and D and trimming were inferred from the DNA itself. The sample lists approximately 100,000 clones; approximately 91% were seen once. These data originate in a study of blood T cell repertoires in COVID-19. Study context: Acute-phase and convalescent COVID-19 samples originated in the United States, Italy and Spain.

V was clipped by 2 bases and J by 8 bases, with 7 bases between them. CDR3 size: 13 residues. The receptor was isolated from a man between 60 and 75 years old with acute or convalescent COVID-19. The sequenced sample consisted of peripheral blood. The chain couples TRBV12-3 or TRBV12-4 to TRBJ1-6; a weak D match, TRBD1 (5 bases). This CDR3 reads CASSLQGDSPLHF. The CDR3 DNA follows: TGTGCCAGCAGTTTACAGGGTGATTCACCCCTCCACTTT.